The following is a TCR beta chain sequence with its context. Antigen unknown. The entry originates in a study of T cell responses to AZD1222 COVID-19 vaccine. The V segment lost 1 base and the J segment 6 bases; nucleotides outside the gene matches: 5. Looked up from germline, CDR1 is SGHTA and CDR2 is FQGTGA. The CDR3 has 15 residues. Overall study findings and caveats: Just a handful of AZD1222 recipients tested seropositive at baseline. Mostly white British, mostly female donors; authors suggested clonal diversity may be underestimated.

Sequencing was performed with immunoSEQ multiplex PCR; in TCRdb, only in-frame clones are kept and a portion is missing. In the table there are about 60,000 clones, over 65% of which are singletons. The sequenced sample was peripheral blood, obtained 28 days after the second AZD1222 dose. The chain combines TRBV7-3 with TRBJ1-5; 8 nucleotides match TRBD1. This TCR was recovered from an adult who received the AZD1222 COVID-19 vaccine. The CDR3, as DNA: TGTGCCAGCAGCTTAAACCAGGGGGCACGTCAGCCCCAGCATTTT. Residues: CASSLNQGARQPQHF.